These 3 T cell receptor beta chains were sequenced from one sample in a study of cytomegalovirus exposure and HLA in healthy donors (dated by TCRdb to the late 2010s). The library relied on the immunoSEQ multiplex PCR assay. The table was pulled from immuneACCESS by TCRdb, which kept in-frame rearrangements only. Such tables lose some clones; where checked, under half of the loss comes from unresolved V genes, and the rest has no known cause. In this sample the table shows 100,000 to 150,000 clones, around 90% of which occur a single time. The top ten clonotypes cover approximately 2% of the sample. Sequencing input: PBMCs. The receptors were gathered from a woman aged 18 to 35 in good health and CMV-seronegative.

V and J are TRBV18 and TRBJ2-7; 9 bases fit TRBD1. The CDR3 loop spans 15 amino acids. V was clipped by 4 bases and J by 5 bases; unmatched bases: 9. Germline loops: CDR1 KGHSH, CDR2 LQKENI. In DNA, the CDR3 is TGTGCCAGCTCACAAACAGGGGGCGAGAGCAACGAGCAGTACTTC. This codes for CASSQTGGESNEQYF. The variable domain in full, with the rest retrieved from reference TRBV18 and TRBJ2-7, is NAGVMQNPRHLVRRRGQEARLRCSPMKGHSHVYWYRQLPEEGLKFMVYLQKENIIDESGMPKERFSAEFPKEGPSILRIQQVVRGDSAAYFCASSQTGGESNEQYFGPGTRLTVT.

The chain carries TRBV7-9 and TRBJ2-3, with 9 bases identical to TRBD1. This CDR3 comprises 17 residues. Germline V gene data show CDR1 as SEHNR and CDR2 as FQNEAQ (reference sequence). The V segment lost 5 bases and the J segment 1 base; nucleotides outside the gene matches: 10. The CDR3 region is CASSRVTGGAGTDTQYF. Here the CDR3 DNA reads TGTGCCAGCAGCCGGGTTACAGGGGGCGCAGGCACAGATACGCAGTATTTT.

V usage is TRBV19 and J usage is TRBJ2-7, with 10 positions matching TRBD2. Germline V gives CDR1 LNHDA, CDR2 SQIVND (reference sequence). The CDR3 spans 14 residues. Trimming removed 5 bases from V and 6 bases from J; junction bases left unmatched: 7. Written as DNA, the CDR3 is TGTGCCAGTAGTCCCGTAGCGGGAGGCGGCGAGCAGTACTTC. Its protein is CASSPVAGGGEQYF.